This TCR beta chain was sequenced for a study of blood T cell repertoires in COVID-19. About the research overall: COVID-19 samples from acute and convalescent phases originated in the United States, Italy and Spain. The cDNA or gDNA used as material had been derived from T cells, B-cell-depleted T cells, or PBMCs.

Across over 20 US areas, participants ranged in age from 18 to 89 years. Cohorts were assigned according to the clinical history that participants reported. Germline lookup yields CDR1 SGHVS and CDR2 FQNEAQ. The CDR3 loop spans 18 amino acids. J gave up 4 bases and V 4 bases, and 11 bases lay outside the gene matches. Clones were sequenced by immunoSEQ multiplex PCR, and TCRdb holds only the in-frame ones, with some missing. The profile covers under 250,000 clones, with 80% to 90% appearing a single time and approximately 4% taken by the ten largest. The source is a woman between 35 and 50 years old who had been exposed to COVID-19. The chain uses TRBV7-8 and TRBJ2-2; 11 nucleotides agree with TRBD2. Material: PBMCs or T cells enriched from blood (not recorded which). The CDR3 coding sequence is TGTGCCAGCAGCTCCTTAGCGGGGGGGCTTATAGGCACCGGGGAGCTGTTTTTT. It is translated as CASSSLAGGLIGTGELFF. Combining the CDR3 with reference TRBV7-8 and TRBJ2-2 gives the whole variable domain GAGVSQSPRYKVAKRGQDVALRCDPISGHVSLFWYQQALGQGPEFLTYFQNEAQLDKSGLPSDRFFAERPEGSVSTLKIQRTQQEDSAVYLCASSSLAGGLIGTGELFFGEGSRLTVL.